A single sample gave rise to the 3 T cell receptor beta chains below, sequenced in a study of identical twins. MiXCR was run by TCRdb on the 5' RACE reads, yielding one entry per CDR3 protein. The sample yields roughly 720,000 distinct CDR3 sequences, over 15% seen once. This same sample was also part of a study on T cells expressing NK-cell markers.

Material for sequencing was PBMCs. The origin of the receptors is a woman aged 18-29 years in good health.

This clonotype was seen more than once but under ten times. The chain combines TRBV12-3 or TRBV12-4 with TRBJ2-7, with D unclear. The CDR3 is 12 amino acids. Trimming left V 6 bases short and J 6 bases short, with 12 bases between. This chain's CDR3 is CASRSLGSEQYF. CDR3 coding DNA: TGTGCCAGCAGGTCTCTGGGCTCCGAGCAGTACTTC.

The V and J genes are TRBV5-6 and TRBJ2-4; D is perhaps TRBD2 (5 bases). The CDR3 is 14 residues long. V was trimmed by 4 bases and J by 6 bases, leaving 14 bases between them. CDR1 and CDR2 from the germline V gene are SGHDT and YYEEEE. CDR3 protein: CASSVGLGVNIQYF. As DNA, the CDR3 is TGTGCCAGCAGCGTCGGACTGGGAGTAAACATTCAGTACTTC.

The J gene is TRBJ2-1, the V gene TRBV6-1; D tentatively reads TRBD1 or TRBD2 (5 bases each). V lost 4 bases, J lost 8 bases, and 12 bases lay in between. The length of the CDR3 is 13 residues. Germline assignment: CDR1 MNHNS and CDR2 SASEGT. CDR3 DNA sequence: TGTGCCAGCAGTGGGGACCCCCGCGATGAGCAGTTCTTC. Translation gives CASSGDPRDEQFF.